This paragraph reports one TCR beta chain. This sample is part of a study of cytomegalovirus exposure and HLA in healthy donors. V lost 1 base and J lost 1, with 10 bases in between. The CDR3 is made up of 15 amino acids. The germline V gene has CDR1 SGHAT and CDR2 FQNNGV. Primers for the PCR totalled 60 Vbeta and 13 Jbeta. Produced via immunoSEQ multiplex PCR; TCRdb's table is partial and in-frame only. The data contain over 130,000 clones, roughly 80% of them singletons. Sequences were obtained from PBMCs. The sequence was obtained from a human donor in good health. The chain uses TRBV11-2 and TRBJ1-1; D remains ambiguous. CDR3: CASSLGAAGNTEAFF. The CDR3 DNA is TGTGCCAGCAGCTTAGGGGCGGCGGGGAACACTGAAGCTTTCTTT.